The T cell receptor (beta chain) under discussion was sequenced for a study of blood T cell repertoires in COVID-19 (dated by TCRdb to 2020 to 2022). About the study as a whole: Samples covering the acute and convalescent phases of COVID-19 were provided by collaborators in the United States, Italy and Spain. Deeply sampled blood TCRbeta repertoires from subjects exposed to, actively infected with, or recovered from COVID-19 were included in the dataset. The sample metadata nearly always contained a de-identified subject ID, COVID-19 status, age in years and sex. The samples were drawn from the first 160 participants of the ongoing ImmuneRACE study and from 950 to 1,500 subjects provided by 6 global collaborators. The repertoires were released in a freely available public database meant as a resource for research on the immune response to SARS-CoV-2. Where available, HLA class I and class II types were obtained from metadata supplied by the sample provider rather than from assay-based typing. The prospective study material was composed of cDNA or gDNA derived from T cells, B-cell-depleted T cells, or PBMCs.

TCRbeta CDR3 regions were amplified from genomic DNA using the immunoSEQ Assay, a bias-controlled multiplex PCR. Regarding the original processing steps: Within the assay, amplification of reference gene primers was used to estimate how many nucleated cells each sample contained. To quantify the absolute abundance of each unique TCRbeta CDR3 rearrangement, sequence reads were collapsed and filtered. For each sample, productive Simpson clonality was calculated as the square root of Simpson's diversity index across productive rearrangements. TCRdb mirrors the immuneACCESS table, restricted to in-frame sequences. Some clones are absent from its copies; in checked studies, under half trace to an unresolved V gene, and the reason for the others is unknown. V and J calls and clone size follow that table, whereas D and trimming were derived from the DNA. The sample profile shows 85,000 to 110,000 clones; over 75% of them were found once. Under 8% of the sample lies in the top ten.

General findings and caveats noted by the study authors: Clinical and demographic metadata were provided uncurated, with the amount varying by source and participant.

Comments on this clone: The target of this receptor is not known. Base qualities are not provided; no much larger clone lies one nucleotide away.

The junction shows trimming of 2 bases on V and 11 bases on J, plus 13 bases between the germline ends. In the germline V gene, CDR1 corresponds to SGHTA and CDR2 to FQGNSA. The CDR3 holds 14 amino acids from the cysteine to the phenylalanine. CDR3 DNA only is kept here, 42 bases in frame from base 1. Whole blood was collected in K2EDTA tubes by collaborating institutions according to the institutions' own protocols. Collaborator samples were shipped for TCRbeta analysis as frozen whole blood, isolated PBMCs, or DNA extracted from either sample type. Sequencing was done on a sample of peripheral blood. This sequence was found in a human donor in a cohort sampled during active COVID-19. Recombination joined TRBV7-2 with TRBJ1-6; the D gene is perhaps TRBD1, from 5 matching bases. The DNA reads TGTGCCAGCAGCTTACAGGGCGCCATGACACCCCTCCACTTT. Its protein product is CASSLQGAMTPLHF. The CDR3 plus the reference TRBV7-2 and TRBJ1-6 genes for the other parts give the full variable domain: GAGVSQSPSNKVTEKGKDVELRCDPISGHTALYWYRQSLGQGLEFLIYFQGNSAPDKSGLPSDRFSAERTGGSVSTLTIQRTQQEDSAVYLCASSLQGAMTPLHFGNGTRLTVT.